Listed here is a single T cell receptor beta chain. This record belongs to a study of cytotoxic CD8 clonotypes in ibrutinib-treated CLL. Profiling relied on immunoSEQ multiplex PCR, and the TCRdb table lists in-frame clones only, not all of them. The sample holds 30,000 to 35,000 clones; about 70% are singletons and the top ten take around a quarter. CDR3 length: 13 residues. CDR1 and CDR2 (germline): SGHTA, FQGNSA. Trimming pared 2 bases from V and 3 bases from J, leaving 8 bases between. The sequence was collected from a human donor with chronic lymphocytic leukemia. This specimen consisted of PBMCs, obtained before ibrutinib treatment. This chain uses TRBV7-2 with TRBJ2-7; D call uncertain. CDR3 DNA sequence: TGTGCCAGCAGCTTAAGTGAAAGCTACGAGCAGTACTTC. Its translation: CASSLSESYEQYF.